The rows below give T cell receptor beta chains drawn from one sample of a study of T cell changes during pregnancy in multiple sclerosis. The assay was immunoSEQ multiplex PCR, and TCRdb's table has in-frame clones only and misses some. This table has 25,000 to 30,000 clones, 89% appearing once. The sample was CD8+ T cells from peripheral blood mononuclear cells, taken after pregnancy. Receptor source: a female donor with multiple sclerosis, enrolled in a pregnancy study. The CDR3 runs from the conserved cysteine through the conserved F or W. A D gene is named only where the DNA matches it firmly. Where a row states a size, it is once, few, many or the class of an expanded clone; other rows omit it.

j_call: TRBJ1-1
clone_size: .
v_call: TRBV6-5
d_call: TRBD1
cdr3_aa: CASSLTGGTEAFF
cdr3_nt: TGTGCCAGCAGTTTGACAGGGGGGACTGAAGCTTTCTTT

j_call: TRBJ2-5
clone_size: .
v_call: TRBV5-1
d_call: TRBD2
cdr3_aa: CASSPLAGEVRETQYF
cdr3_nt: TGCGCCAGCAGCCCCCTAGCGGGAGAGGTTCGGGAGACCCAGTACTTC

j_call: TRBJ2-1
clone_size: .
v_call: TRBV7-9
d_call: .
cdr3_aa: CASSLRDTFSYNEQFF
cdr3_nt: TGTGCCAGCAGCTTACGAGACACGTTCTCCTACAATGAGCAGTTCTTC

j_call: TRBJ2-1
clone_size: once
v_call: TRBV7-9
d_call: .
cdr3_aa: CASSLPVGAYNEQFF
cdr3_nt: TGTGCCAGCAGCTTACCGGTGGGCGCCTACAATGAGCAGTTCTTC

j_call: TRBJ2-1
clone_size: .
v_call: TRBV2
d_call: .
cdr3_aa: CALGANSYNEQFF
cdr3_nt: TGTGCCCTAGGCGCCAACTCCTACAATGAGCAGTTCTTC

j_call: TRBJ2-1
clone_size: .
v_call: TRBV27
d_call: TRBD2
cdr3_aa: CASRPGLAFNEQFF
cdr3_nt: TGTGCCAGCAGGCCGGGACTAGCTTTCAATGAGCAGTTCTTC

j_call: TRBJ2-6
clone_size: few
v_call: TRBV4-1
d_call: .
cdr3_aa: CASSQVPGDGANVLTF
cdr3_nt: TGCGCCAGCAGCCAAGTCCCAGGGGATGGGGCCAACGTCCTGACTTTC

j_call: TRBJ2-5
clone_size: .
v_call: TRBV7-6
d_call: .
cdr3_aa: CASSLVLGAEETQYF
cdr3_nt: TGTGCCAGCAGCTTAGTTTTAGGGGCAGAAGAGACCCAGTACTTC

j_call: TRBJ2-1
clone_size: .
v_call: TRBV19
d_call: .
cdr3_aa: CASSTFNEQFF
cdr3_nt: TGTGCCAGTAGTACCTTCAATGAGCAGTTCTTC

j_call: TRBJ1-1
clone_size: .
v_call: TRBV19
d_call: .
cdr3_aa: CASSTRDSPNTEAFF
cdr3_nt: TGTGCCAGTAGTACTCGGGACTCCCCGAACACTGAAGCTTTCTTT

j_call: TRBJ2-1
clone_size: few
v_call: TRBV27
d_call: TRBD2
cdr3_aa: CASSYSGRAYNEQFF
cdr3_nt: TGTGCCAGCAGTTACAGCGGGAGGGCCTACAATGAGCAGTTCTTC

j_call: TRBJ2-7
clone_size: .
v_call: TRBV6-1
d_call: .
cdr3_aa: CASSDRLGEQYF
cdr3_nt: TGTGCCAGCAGTGATAGGCTAGGCGAGCAGTACTTC

j_call: TRBJ1-2
clone_size: .
v_call: TRBV5-4
d_call: .
cdr3_aa: CASSLLDYGYTF
cdr3_nt: TGTGCCAGCAGCCTCCTAGACTATGGCTACACCTTC

j_call: TRBJ2-7
clone_size: .
v_call: TRBV19
d_call: TRBD1
cdr3_aa: CASSIGTAATYEQYF
cdr3_nt: TGTGCCAGTAGTATCGGGACAGCAGCTACCTACGAGCAGTACTTC

j_call: TRBJ2-7
clone_size: .
v_call: TRBV15
d_call: .
cdr3_aa: CATSRDLGQSYEQYF
cdr3_nt: TGTGCCACCAGCAGAGACCTTGGACAGAGTTACGAGCAGTACTTC

j_call: TRBJ2-3
clone_size: .
v_call: TRBV30
d_call: TRBD2
cdr3_aa: CAWNSGSHTDTQYF
cdr3_nt: TGTGCCTGGAATAGCGGGAGTCACACAGATACGCAGTATTTT

j_call: TRBJ2-1
clone_size: .
v_call: TRBV7-9
d_call: .
cdr3_aa: CASSLLAVEQFF
cdr3_nt: TGTGCCAGCAGCTTGTTAGCGGTTGAGCAGTTCTTC

j_call: TRBJ1-2
clone_size: .
v_call: TRBV4-1
d_call: .
cdr3_aa: CASSPPSGIDGYTF
cdr3_nt: TGCGCCAGCAGCCCCCCCTCGGGGATTGATGGCTACACCTTC

j_call: TRBJ2-7
clone_size: few
v_call: TRBV15
d_call: TRBD2
cdr3_aa: CATSRDEVGLAGDYEQYF
cdr3_nt: TGTGCCACCAGCAGAGATGAGGTGGGCCTAGCGGGGGACTACGAGCAGTACTTC

j_call: TRBJ2-1
clone_size: .
v_call: TRBV11-2
d_call: TRBD1
cdr3_aa: CASSPQTGSSYNEQFF
cdr3_nt: TGTGCCAGCAGCCCCCAGACAGGGAGCTCCTACAATGAGCAGTTCTTC

j_call: TRBJ1-1
clone_size: medium-sized
v_call: TRBV29-1
d_call: .
cdr3_aa: CSVSHREGTEAFF
cdr3_nt: TGCAGCGTGTCTCACAGGGAGGGCACTGAAGCTTTCTTT

j_call: TRBJ2-7
clone_size: .
v_call: TRBV13
d_call: TRBD2
cdr3_aa: CASSPEVGGLAGVYEQYF
cdr3_nt: TGTGCCAGCAGCCCAGAGGTGGGGGGACTAGCGGGAGTTTACGAGCAGTACTTC

j_call: TRBJ2-1
clone_size: once
v_call: TRBV14
d_call: .
cdr3_aa: CASSQGAGSSYNEQFF
cdr3_nt: TGTGCCAGCAGCCAAGGGGCGGGTAGCTCCTACAATGAGCAGTTCTTC

j_call: TRBJ1-1
clone_size: .
v_call: TRBV28
d_call: TRBD1
cdr3_aa: CASSLYRTGSTEAFF
cdr3_nt: TGTGCCAGCAGTTTATATAGGACAGGGAGCACTGAAGCTTTCTTT

j_call: TRBJ2-1
clone_size: .
v_call: TRBV6-5
d_call: .
cdr3_aa: CASSYSSGLGRFF
cdr3_nt: TGTGCCAGCAGTTACTCTTCCGGGTTGGGGCGGTTCTTC

j_call: TRBJ2-1
clone_size: .
v_call: TRBV7-9
d_call: TRBD2
cdr3_aa: CASPPAGEVITYNEQFF
cdr3_nt: TGTGCCAGCCCCCCTGCGGGAGAGGTTATTACTTACAATGAGCAGTTCTTC

j_call: TRBJ2-7
clone_size: .
v_call: TRBV21-1
d_call: .
cdr3_aa: CASSKDKKRAYEQYF
cdr3_nt: TGTGCCAGCAGCAAAGACAAAAAGAGGGCCTACGAGCAGTACTTC

j_call: TRBJ2-1
clone_size: once
v_call: TRBV4-2
d_call: .
cdr3_aa: CASSQDRTYNEQFF
cdr3_nt: TGTGCCAGCAGCCAAGATCGCACATACAATGAGCAGTTCTTC

j_call: TRBJ2-5
clone_size: once
v_call: TRBV6-1
d_call: .
cdr3_aa: CASSEWGGIEETQYF
cdr3_nt: TGTGCCAGCAGTGAGTGGGGCGGGATAGAGGAGACCCAGTACTTC

j_call: TRBJ2-1
clone_size: .
v_call: TRBV6-5
d_call: .
cdr3_aa: CASSYVGREEGEQFF
cdr3_nt: TGTGCCAGCAGTTACGTCGGGCGGGAAGAGGGGGAGCAGTTCTTC

j_call: TRBJ2-5
clone_size: once
v_call: TRBV28
d_call: TRBD1
cdr3_aa: CASSAPRGPETQYF
cdr3_nt: TGTGCCAGCAGTGCCCCCAGGGGGCCGGAGACCCAGTACTTC